A selection of T cell receptor beta chains follows, all from one sample in a study of T cell repertoires in cytomegalovirus infection. From the reads, TCRdb called clonotypes with MiXCR, one entry per CDR3 protein. Of 150,000 to 200,000 distinct CDR3 sequences in the sample, under 25% were seen once. Sequenced sample: PBMCs. These receptors came from a human donor in good health (CMV status not recorded). Some clones in this sample may be carry-over from other donors' samples. Both conserved end residues are part of each CDR3. The D gene is left open where the match is weak. Size is omitted from some rows. Given values are once, few, many or a class for expanded clones.

TRBV25-1	TRBJ1-2	many	TRBD1	CASSEAQGAFGYTF	TGTGCCAGCAGTGAGGCTCAGGGGGCTTTTGGCTACACCTTC
TRBV27	TRBJ2-7	-	-	CASSLSTAGRENEQYF	TGTGCCAGCAGTTTATCGACGGCGGGAAGGGAGAACGAGCAGTACTTC
TRBV7-3	TRBJ1-1	many	TRBD1	CASSKTGAVNTEAFF	TGTGCCAGCAGCAAAACAGGGGCGGTGAACACTGAAGCTTTCTTT
TRBV2	TRBJ2-7	-	-	CASSEGGASYEQYF	TGTGCCAGCAGTGAGGGTGGGGCGTCCTACGAGCAGTACTTC
TRBV28	TRBJ2-7	few	-	CASSFFWGHNEQYF	TGTGCCAGCAGTTTCTTTTGGGGGCACAACGAGCAGTACTTC
TRBV7-3	TRBJ1-2	many	-	CASSPGPLYGYTF	TGTGCCAGCAGTCCGGGACCGCTCTATGGCTACACCTTC
TRBV7-8	TRBJ1-3	many	-	CASSLAAIPSSGNTIYF	TGTGCCAGCAGCTTAGCCGCCATCCCGAGCTCTGGAAACACCATATATTTT
TRBV4-1	TRBJ2-3	few	-	CASSQDRSASTDTQYF	TGCGCCAGCAGCCAAGATCGGTCGGCTAGCACAGATACGCAGTATTTT
TRBV7-3	TRBJ2-3	-	-	CASSLKGTQGTDTQYF	TGTGCCAGCAGCTTAAAAGGAACACAAGGAACAGATACGCAGTATTTT
TRBV7-2	TRBJ1-3	few	-	CASSLVRQAGNTIYF	TGTGCCAGCAGCTTAGTTCGCCAGGCTGGAAACACCATATATTTT
TRBV19	TRBJ1-2	few	-	CASSPVGYGYTF	TGTGCCAGTAGCCCCGTCGGTTATGGCTACACCTTC
TRBV4-1	TRBJ2-3	few	-	CASSQENLAMSTDTQYF	TGCGCCAGCAGCCAAGAAAATCTAGCGATGAGCACAGATACGCAGTATTTT
TRBV2	TRBJ2-1	-	-	CASSLETHNEQFF	TGTGCCAGCAGCCTCGAGACCCACAATGAGCAGTTCTTC
TRBV7-2	TRBJ2-2	many	-	CASSLGDRGELFF	TGTGCCAGCAGCCTAGGGGACCGCGGGGAGCTGTTTTTT
TRBV7-3	TRBJ2-1	many	-	CASSSPGAHYNEQFF	TGTGCCAGCAGCTCCCCCGGGGCTCACTACAATGAGCAGTTCTTC
TRBV28	TRBJ2-7	few	-	CASTLHLEQYF	TGTGCCAGCACTTTGCATCTCGAGCAGTACTTC
TRBV20-1	TRBJ2-1	-	-	CSARRQGPYNEQFF	TGCAGTGCTAGACGGCAGGGGCCCTACAATGAGCAGTTCTTC
TRBV23-1	TRBJ1-2	-	-	CASSPQGTNYGYTF	TGCGCCAGCAGTCCCCAAGGGACTAACTATGGCTACACCTTC
TRBV20-1	TRBJ1-2	-	-	CSAITTNYGYTF	TGCAGTGCTATAACTACTAACTATGGCTACACCTTC
TRBV7-2	TRBJ1-6	many	TRBD1	CASSKGTGTMRLDSPLHF	TGTGCCAGCAGCAAGGGGACAGGGACAATGCGGCTAGATTCACCCCTCCACTTT
TRBV7-8	TRBJ2-5	few	-	CASSFRQALGQETQYF	TGTGCCAGCAGCTTTAGACAGGCCTTGGGCCAAGAGACCCAGTACTTC
TRBV6-1	TRBJ2-7	-	-	CASTFGDVDSYEQYF	TGTGCCAGCACCTTCGGGGACGTTGACTCCTACGAGCAGTACTTC
TRBV7-8	TRBJ2-3	many	-	CASSLTRHTDTQYF	TGTGCCAGCAGCTTGACTCGCCACACAGATACGCAGTATTTT
TRBV7-2	TRBJ2-7	many	TRBD1	CASSRSLRTGLFPEQYF	TGTGCCAGCAGCCGCAGCCTAAGGACAGGGCTGTTCCCCGAGCAGTACTTC
TRBV14	TRBJ2-5	-	-	CASSQAPDRVRETQYF	TGTGCCAGCAGCCAAGCCCCTGATAGGGTCAGAGAGACCCAGTACTTC
TRBV12-3/TRBV12-4	TRBJ2-5	-	-	CASSSGTETQYF	TGTGCCAGCAGCTCCGGGACAGAGACCCAGTACTTC
TRBV29-1	TRBJ1-2	-	TRBD1	CSVDRVTGYTF	TGCAGCGTCGACAGGGTGACTGGCTACACCTTC
TRBV20-1	TRBJ2-5	few	TRBD2	CSARKFLAGDHQETQYF	TGCAGTGCTAGGAAATTTCTAGCGGGAGACCACCAAGAGACCCAGTACTTC
TRBV6-1	TRBJ2-1	-	TRBD2	CASTHRPLAGASYNEQFF	TGTGCCAGCACTCACAGACCGCTAGCGGGGGCGTCCTACAATGAGCAGTTCTTC
TRBV6-5	TRBJ1-6	-	-	CASSYAPQTYNSPLHF	TGTGCCAGCAGTTACGCCCCACAGACCTATAATTCACCCCTCCACTTT
TRBV5-8	TRBJ2-7	-	TRBD1	CASSSQGEFYEQYF	TGTGCCAGCAGCTCGCAGGGGGAATTCTACGAGCAGTACTTC
TRBV5-4	TRBJ2-7	few	-	CASSPSSSSYEQYF	TGTGCCAGCAGTCCTAGTTCCAGCTCCTACGAGCAGTACTTC
TRBV7-9	TRBJ2-1	many	-	CASSSTDKDEQFF	TGTGCCAGCAGCTCAACTGACAAGGATGAGCAGTTCTTC
TRBV7-8	TRBJ2-3	many	TRBD2	CASSLGGGEGDTQYF	TGTGCCAGCAGCTTAGGGGGGGGTGAGGGCGATACGCAGTATTTT
TRBV27	TRBJ1-5	-	-	CASSLNSQQPQHF	TGTGCCAGCAGTTTAAACAGTCAACAGCCCCAGCATTTT
TRBV12-3/TRBV12-4	TRBJ1-1	many	-	CASSRYTGSAEAFF	TGTGCCAGCAGCCGGTATACAGGGAGCGCTGAAGCTTTCTTT
TRBV14	TRBJ2-7	-	-	CASSHESSYEQYF	TGTGCCAGCAGCCACGAGAGCTCCTACGAGCAGTACTTC
TRBV7-8	TRBJ2-7	many	-	CASSLGQISYEQYF	TGTGCCAGCAGCTTAGGACAGATCTCCTACGAGCAGTACTTC
TRBV11-2	TRBJ1-4	many	-	CASSSPLRTGANEKLFF	TGTGCCAGCAGCTCCCCCCTTCGAACAGGCGCGAATGAAAAACTGTTTTTT
TRBV4-3	TRBJ2-4	-	-	CASSLDDRTKNIQYF	TGCGCCAGCAGCCTAGACGACAGGACCAAAAACATTCAGTACTTC
TRBV5-1	TRBJ2-7	few	-	CASSLEGIVNEQYF	TGCGCCAGCAGCTTGGAAGGAATTGTTAACGAGCAGTACTTC